What follows are 18 T cell receptor beta chains derived from one specimen sequenced in a study of blood T cell repertoires in COVID-19. Sequenced by immunoSEQ multiplex PCR; TCRdb stores in-frame clones only, minus some. The sample lists over 100,000 clones; roughly 89% were seen once. Sequencing was performed on peripheral blood. These receptors all come from a woman aged 50 to 65 with COVID-19, enrolled during active disease.

The chain has TRBV29-1 and TRBJ1-2; a weak D match, TRBD1 (5 bases). The germline CDR1 and CDR2 sequences are SQVTM and ANQGSEA. The CDR3 runs 16 residues. Trimming took 0 bases from V and 1 from J, leaving 15 bases between them. Here the CDR3 DNA reads TGCAGCGTTGAAGAATGGCGGACGGGGGGTAACTATGGCTACACCTTC. Protein sequence: CSVEEWRTGGNYGYTF. The full variable domain, with the rest looked up from reference TRBV29-1 and TRBJ1-2, is SAVISQKPSRDICQRGTSLTIQCQVDSQVTMMFWYRQQPGQSLTLIATANQGSEATYESGFVIDKFPISRPNLTFSTLTVSNMSPEDSSIYLCSVEEWRTGGNYGYTFGSGTRLTVV.

This clone appeared a single time. The V gene is TRBV11-2, the J gene TRBJ2-5, with a weak D call TRBD1 (5 bases). The V and J ends lost 5 bases and 4 bases respectively, with 20 bases between them. Germline-derived CDR1 and CDR2 are SGHAT and FQNNGV. The CDR3 runs 16 residues. The CDR3 loop is CASSPPTGSLSETQYF. CDR3 bases: TGTGCCAGCAGCCCTCCAACAGGTTCCCTTTCAGAGACCCAGTACTTC.

The genes are TRBV29-1 and TRBJ2-3; 11 bases are a match to TRBD2. CDR3 length: 16 residues. Trimming removed 7 bases from V and 2 bases from J; junction bases left unmatched: 11. In germline, CDR1 is SQVTM, CDR2 ANQGSEA. In nucleotides, the CDR3 is TGCAGCGCCCCAGACCTACTAGCGGGGGACACAGATACGCAGTATTTT. Translation gives CSAPDLLAGDTDTQYF.

V and J are TRBV7-8 and TRBJ2-5; 12 bases fit TRBD2. From germline, CDR1 is SGHVS and CDR2 FQNEAQ. CDR3 length equals 18 residues. V gave up 5 bases and J gave up 5 bases; unmatched junction bases: 15. CDR3 DNA: TGTGCCAGCAGCCCCATGTCTAGCGGGGGGGCAGGTCCTGAGACCCAGTACTTC. Translation gives CASSPMSSGGAGPETQYF.

The chain uses TRBV5-1 and TRBJ2-7, with 7 bases aligning to TRBD1. Unmatched junction bases numbered 7, after V lost 7 bases and J lost 6 bases. The germline V gene has CDR1 SGHRS and CDR2 YFSETQ. The CDR3 runs to 12 residues. CDR3 residues: CASSRDRVEQYV. DNA of the CDR3: TGCGCCAGCTCGAGAGACAGGGTCGAGCAGTACGTC.

The V gene is TRBV11-2, the J gene TRBJ2-6; 8 nucleotides align to TRBD1. This CDR3 region has 17 residues. The V gene end was trimmed by 3 bases and the J gene end by 0 bases; junction bases not matched to a gene: 4. CDR1 and CDR2 from the germline V gene are SGHAT and FQNNGV. The CDR3 bases are TGTGCCAGCAGCTTGGACAGGGCGGGCTCTGGGGCCAACGTCCTGACTTTC. The encoded protein is CASSLDRAGSGANVLTF.

This clone turned up a few times. V is TRBV2 and J is TRBJ2-1; D may be TRBD1 (7 bases). Germline V CDR1 and CDR2: SNHLY, FYNNEI. This CDR3 contains 14 residues. Trimming took 8 bases from V and 2 from J, leaving 13 bases between them. This chain's CDR3 is CASAQGGPYNEQFF. CDR3 DNA sequence: TGTGCCAGCGCCCAGGGGGGCCCCTACAATGAGCAGTTCTTC.

V gene TRBV7-9 combines with J gene TRBJ2-2, with TRBD1 matching over 10 bases. Germline CDR1 reads SEHNR; CDR2 reads FQNEAQ (reference sequence). The CDR3 is 15 residues long. The V and J ends lost 6 bases and 5 bases, in that order; junction bases with no gene match: 6. CDR3 DNA sequence: TGTGCCAGCAGTTTGCCGGGACAGGGGACCGGGGAGCTGTTTTTT. It encodes CASSLPGQGTGELFF.

The chain is built from TRBV24-1 and TRBJ2-7; D is unclear. Trimming took 3 bases from V and 7 from J, leaving 6 bases between them. This CDR3 is built from 11 residues. Germline V gene sequence: CDR1 KGHDR, CDR2 SFDVKD. DNA of the CDR3: TGTGCCACCAGTGATGCGAGGGAGCAGTACTTC. It encodes CATSDAREQYF.

V usage is TRBV23-1 and J usage is TRBJ1-5; TRBD1 matches 7 bases. TRBV23-1 is recorded as an ORF, its role being uncertain. This CDR3 has 17 amino acids. With V trimmed by 0 bases and J by 3 bases, 8 bases remained unmatched. CDR3 residues: CASSQSRNRGINQPQHF. In DNA form, the CDR3 reads TGCGCCAGCAGTCAATCGAGGAACAGGGGAATCAATCAGCCCCAGCATTTT.

The chain has TRBV20-1 and TRBJ2-3; 10 bases agree with TRBD2. This CDR3 comprises 17 residues. V shed 3 bases, J shed 1 base, and the junction held 10 bases outside the gene matches. The V gene's germline CDR1 is DFQATT and CDR2 SNEGSKA (reference sequence). DNA for the CDR3: TGCAGTGCTAGTAAGATAGCGGGGGGTTTCCGCACAGATACGCAGTATTTT. Translation gives CSASKIAGGFRTDTQYF.

The chain has TRBV5-1 and TRBJ1-1; D uncertain. This CDR3 has 13 residues. The germline V and J ends were trimmed by 2 bases and 8 bases, with 13 bases remaining between them. The germline V gene encodes CDR1 SGHRS and CDR2 YFSETQ. CDR3 region: CASSFEFKNEAFF. Here the CDR3 DNA reads TGCGCCAGCAGCTTTGAGTTTAAAAACGAAGCTTTCTTT.

The chain is built from TRBV10-1 and TRBJ1-1, with 7 bases lining up with TRBD1. The CDR3 consists of 12 residues. The junction had 6 bases not matched to a gene; V was cut back by 6 bases and J by 8 bases. Germline values: CDR1 WNHNN, CDR2 SYGVQD (reference sequence). CDR3 bases: TGCGCCAGCAGCAGACAGGGAGAGGAAGCTTTCTTT. Its translation is CASSRQGEEAFF.

V and J are TRBV5-4 and TRBJ1-6, with a possible D match to TRBD1 (6 bases). Germline CDR1 SGHNT, CDR2 YYREEE (reference sequence). The CDR3 is 15 residues long. Trimming pared 3 bases from V and 6 bases from J, leaving 13 bases between. As DNA, the CDR3 is TGTGCCAGCAGCTACTCCGGGACAACTAATTCACCCCTCCACTTT. This sequence encodes CASSYSGTTNSPLHF.

The chain recombines TRBV7-8 with TRBJ2-2, with TRBD2 as a possible D gene (7 bases). Germline V lookup: CDR1 SGHVS, CDR2 FQNEAQ. The V end was cut by 2 bases, the J end by 4 bases, with 20 bases between. CDR3 size: 18 residues. The CDR3, as DNA: TGTGCCAGCAGCTTACGGGGGGCCGGTTATCAGAGCACCGGGGAGCTGTTTTTT. Protein sequence: CASSLRGAGYQSTGELFF.

The chain's CDR3 is CASKSGSNYGYTF. The CDR3, as DNA: TGCGCCAGCAAATCCGGGTCAAACTATGGCTACACCTTC. The chain combines TRBV5-1 with TRBJ1-2; D is unresolved. This CDR3 is 13 amino acids long. Germline loops: CDR1 SGHRS, CDR2 YFSETQ. Trimming took 6 bases from V and 2 from J, leaving 11 bases between them.

The CDR3 region is CASSPDRLDTGELFF. The CDR3, as DNA: TGTGCCAGCAGCCCTGACAGATTGGACACCGGGGAGCTGTTTTTT. This chain connects TRBV3-1 (or the pseudogene TRBV3-2) to TRBJ2-2; weak D call: TRBD1 (5 bases). Germline CDR1 reads LGHDT; CDR2 reads YNNKEL (reference sequence). V lost 4 bases, J lost 3 bases, and 12 bases lay in between. The CDR3 is made up of 15 amino acids.

V usage is TRBV5-1 and J usage is TRBJ1-1, with D hard to call. Germline V gene lookup returns CDR1 SGHRS and CDR2 YFSETQ. V was trimmed by 5 bases and J by 7 bases, leaving 15 bases between them. CDR3 length equals 13 residues. Here the CDR3 DNA reads TGCGCCAGCAGTTTCACTTGGGCCGGTGAAGCTTTCTTT. Translating it yields CASSFTWAGEAFF.